Below, 20 T cell receptor beta chains from the same sample are listed, as sequenced in a study of blood T cell repertoires in COVID-19. Sequencing used immunoSEQ multiplex PCR; TCRdb keeps in-frame clones, though not all of them. The data contain fewer than 250,000 clones, over 70% of them seen just once; the ten biggest clones take up more than 8%. The sample taken for sequencing was peripheral blood. The receptors shown here come from a woman aged 50 to 60 with acute or convalescent COVID-19.

This chain joins TRBV5-1 and TRBJ2-7, with a tentative D call TRBD2 (5 bases). Trimming shortened V by 7 bases and J by 0 bases, and 17 bases separated the two germline ends. The CDR3 is made up of 15 amino acids. Germline-derived CDR1 and CDR2 are SGHRS and YFSETQ. Written as DNA, the CDR3 is TGCGCCAGCTACCACTCCGATGGGAGCTCCTACGAGCAGTACTTC. Its protein product is CASYHSDGSSYEQYF.

This chain uses TRBV3-1 (or the pseudogene TRBV3-2) with TRBJ2-3, with TRBD2 matching 7 bases. This CDR3 has 15 residues. Germline V lookup: CDR1 LGHDT, CDR2 YNNKEL (reference sequence). Trimming at V came to 4 bases and at J to 3 bases, leaving 7 bases not matched to a gene. CDR3 amino acids: CASSRARLATDTQYF. The CDR3, as DNA: TGTGCCAGCAGCCGAGCAAGACTAGCTACAGATACGCAGTATTTT.

CDR3: CASSRLAGEVNIQYF. CDR3 in DNA: TGTGCCAGCAGCCGACTAGCGGGAGAAGTAAACATTCAGTACTTC. The J gene is TRBJ2-4, the V gene TRBV3-1 (or the pseudogene TRBV3-2); 12 bases map to TRBD2. The junction had 4 bases not matched to a gene; V was cut back by 4 bases and J by 6 bases. Germline CDR1 LGHDT, CDR2 YNNKEL (reference sequence). The CDR3 is made up of 15 amino acids.

The chain joins TRBV29-1 to TRBJ2-1; TRBD2 matches at 7 bases. CDR1 and CDR2 from the germline V gene are SQVTM and ANQGSEA. The V and J ends lost 5 bases and 4 bases, in that order; junction bases with no gene match: 5. There are 13 residues in the CDR3. Here the CDR3 DNA reads TGCAGCGTTCGGGCTAGCGGTTACAATGAGCAGTTCTTC. Protein: CSVRASGYNEQFF.

The CDR3 loop reads CATSSVGHPGSYEQYF. CDR3 bases: TGTGCCACCAGCAGCGTCGGACACCCGGGCTCCTACGAGCAGTACTTC. V gene TRBV15 combines with J gene TRBJ2-7, with D perhaps TRBD1 (5 bases). Germline V gives CDR1 LNHNV, CDR2 YYDKDF (reference sequence). The V end lost 3 bases, the J end lost 0 bases, and 15 bases lay between the germline ends. The CDR3 is made up of 16 amino acids. The full variable domain, completed using reference TRBV15 and TRBJ2-7, is DAMVIQNPRYQVTQFGKPVTLSCSQTLNHNVMYWYQQKSSQAPKLLFHYYDKDFNNEADTPDNFQSRRPNTSFCFLDIRSPGLGDTAMYLCATSSVGHPGSYEQYFGPGTRLTVT.

The V gene is TRBV11-3, the J gene TRBJ2-3; tentatively, D is TRBD2 (5 bases). The germline CDR1 and CDR2 sequences are SGHNT and YENEEA. The V and J ends lost 5 bases and 1 base respectively, with 10 bases between them. The CDR3 is made up of 14 amino acids. In nucleotides, the CDR3 is TGTGCCAGCAGCCTCTCCGGGGGCACAGATACGCAGTATTTT. It codes for CASSLSGGTDTQYF.

This clone appeared a single time. The rearrangement uses TRBV2 and TRBJ1-2, with D possibly being TRBD1 (6 bases). The germline V gene encodes CDR1 SNHLY and CDR2 FYNNEI. The CDR3 length is 13 residues. With 7 bases removed from V and 6 bases from J, the gap between germline ends came to 15 bases. The CDR3 protein is CASTRGGADGYTF. DNA of the CDR3: TGTGCCAGCACCAGGGGAGGGGCAGATGGCTACACCTTC.

This clone showed up just a few times. The J gene is TRBJ1-3, the V gene TRBV6-1; D not resolved. V lost 2 bases to trimming and J lost 2 bases, with 13 bases between them. The germline CDR1 and CDR2 sequences are MNHNS and SASEGT. The CDR3 sequence is 16 residues long. CDR3 loop: CASSEPSGVAGNTIYF. DNA for the CDR3: TGTGCCAGCAGTGAACCCTCCGGTGTGGCTGGAAACACCATATATTTT.

J is TRBJ2-1 and V is TRBV19, with 13 nucleotides matching TRBD2. Germline lookup yields CDR1 LNHDA and CDR2 SQIVND (reference sequence). Trimming cost V 0 bases and J 9 bases; bases outside gene matches: 2. This CDR3 is 15 amino acids long. CDR3 sequence reads: CASSIELAGGSEQFF. The CDR3 nucleotides read TGTGCCAGTAGTATAGAACTAGCGGGAGGGAGTGAGCAGTTCTTC. The variable domain in full, completed from reference TRBV19 and TRBJ2-1, reads DGGITQSPKYLFRKEGQNVTLSCEQNLNHDAMYWYRQDPGQGLRLIYYSQIVNDFQKGDIAEGYSVSREKKESFPLTVTSAQKNPTAFYLCASSIELAGGSEQFFGPGTRLTVL.

This rearrangement joins TRBV4-1 to TRBJ2-3; 8 positions match TRBD2. This CDR3 region has 16 residues. J was trimmed by 2 bases and V by 4 bases; bases with no gene match: 8. Germline V gene lookup returns CDR1 MGHRA and CDR2 YSYEKL. DNA for the CDR3: TGCGCCAGCAGCCCTGAAGCGGGAGTATTCACAGATACGCAGTATTTT. Translated, it gives CASSPEAGVFTDTQYF.

The V and J genes are TRBV5-4 and TRBJ2-7; TRBD2 matches at 12 bases. V lost 6 bases to trimming and J lost 2 bases; unmatched junction nucleotides: 9. Germline V gene lookup returns CDR1 SGHNT and CDR2 YYREEE (reference sequence). The CDR3 runs 16 residues. The CDR3 region has the DNA TGTGCCAGCACCGAGGGACTAGCGGGTCCTACCTACGAGCAGTACTTC. Translation gives CASTEGLAGPTYEQYF.

V is TRBV27 and J is TRBJ2-7; 8 nucleotides line up with TRBD1. Losses at the gene ends were 3 bases for V and 6 bases for J; bases not matched to a gene: 7. This CDR3 spans 14 amino acids. Per germline, CDR1 MNHEY and CDR2 SMNVEV (reference sequence). DNA of the CDR3: TGTGCCAGCAGTTTTCAGGGGGCAGTCTCCGAGCAGTACTTC. Translating gives CASSFQGAVSEQYF.

The chain uses TRBV5-1 and TRBJ2-1, with TRBD2 matching 10 bases. V was clipped by 4 bases and J by 3 bases; unmatched bases: 4. The germline V gene encodes CDR1 SGHRS and CDR2 YFSETQ. The CDR3 runs to 15 residues. The CDR3 coding sequence is TGCGCCAGCAGCGTGACTAGCGGGCTCTACAATGAGCAGTTCTTC. Translated, it gives CASSVTSGLYNEQFF.

V and J are TRBV3-1 (or the pseudogene TRBV3-2) and TRBJ2-7; 7 bases are a match to TRBD1. V gave up 4 bases and J gave up 4 bases; unmatched junction bases: 13. Looked up from germline, CDR1 is LGHDT and CDR2 is YNNKEL (reference sequence). The CDR3 spans 16 residues. As DNA, the CDR3 is TGTGCCAGCAGCCCAGGGGGAGCGAGAGCAATTTACGAGCAGTACTTC. Translated: CASSPGGARAIYEQYF.

The chain has TRBV19 and TRBJ1-2; 9 bases map to TRBD1. V dropped 7 bases and J dropped 10; count of bases not matched to a gene: 10. Germline V lookup: CDR1 LNHDA, CDR2 SQIVND (reference sequence). The length of the CDR3 is 13 residues. Written as DNA, the CDR3 is TGTGCCAGTACCCCCTCGGGGACAGGGAACTACACCTTC. The encoded protein is CASTPSGTGNYTF.

This chain connects TRBV28 to TRBJ2-3; 13 bases map to TRBD2. Germline V lookup: CDR1 MDHEN, CDR2 SYDVKM. V was clipped by 6 bases and J by 1 base; unmatched bases: 1. There are 15 residues in the CDR3. The CDR3 DNA reads as TGTGCCAGCAGGGGGACTAGCGGGGGCACAGATACGCAGTATTTT. It translates to CASRGTSGGTDTQYF.

The chain employs TRBV19 and TRBJ1-5; TRBD1 is a possible D gene (6 bases). The V end lost 4 bases, the J end lost 1 base, and 8 bases lay between the germline ends. The CDR3 length is 14 residues. Germline V gene data show CDR1 as LNHDA and CDR2 as SQIVND (reference sequence). The CDR3 here is CASSTDRSNQPQHF. The CDR3 DNA sequence: TGTGCCAGTAGTACAGACAGGAGCAATCAGCCCCAGCATTTT.

The chain employs TRBV27 and TRBJ1-2; D not certain. The CDR3 contains 13 residues. The germline gives CDR1 MNHEY, CDR2 SMNVEV (reference sequence). Trimming removed 5 bases from V and 4 bases from J, with 11 bases in between. Written as DNA, the CDR3 is TGTGCCAGCAGTCGGTCCCTCGGCTATGGCTACACCTTC. Residues: CASSRSLGYGYTF.

V and J are TRBV5-1 and TRBJ2-1; 9 nucleotides match TRBD1. Unmatched junction bases numbered 7, after V lost 5 bases and J lost 7 bases. Germline CDR1 reads SGHRS; CDR2 reads YFSETQ. The CDR3 has 14 amino acids. The CDR3: CASRTGGVKNEQFF. DNA of the CDR3: TGCGCCAGCAGAACAGGGGGCGTAAAGAATGAGCAGTTCTTC.

The chain has TRBV28 and TRBJ1-4; 7 bases line up with TRBD1. The CDR3 length is 14 residues. V lost 4 bases to trimming and J lost 4 bases; unmatched junction nucleotides: 3. Germline values: CDR1 MDHEN, CDR2 SYDVKM. CDR3 sequence (DNA): TGTGCCAGCAGTTGGGACAGTCTTAATGAAAAACTGTTTTTT. This codes for CASSWDSLNEKLFF.